What follows is one T cell receptor beta chain and its context. The assay was immunoSEQ multiplex PCR, and TCRdb's table has in-frame clones only and misses some. The top ten clones hold around 2.7% of a sample with over 85,000 clones, 65% to 80% of them seen once. This specimen belongs to a study of radiotherapy plus CTLA-4 blockade in lung cancer. V was pared by 1 base and J by 0 bases, with 9 bases between. Germline CDR1 is SGHNT and CDR2 is YENEEA. This CDR3 contains 15 residues. This material consisted of peripheral blood, taken from a patient treated with radiotherapy plus ipilimumab. This sequence joins TRBV11-3 and TRBJ1-1; TRBD1 is a possible D gene (5 bases). The TCR comes from a human donor with non-small cell lung cancer who had a partial response to radiotherapy plus ipilimumab. Some clones in this sample may be carry-over from other donors' samples. The CDR3 DNA reads TGTGCCAGCAGCTTAGCTGCAGGGATGAACACTGAAGCTTTCTTT. Its translation is CASSLAAGMNTEAFF.